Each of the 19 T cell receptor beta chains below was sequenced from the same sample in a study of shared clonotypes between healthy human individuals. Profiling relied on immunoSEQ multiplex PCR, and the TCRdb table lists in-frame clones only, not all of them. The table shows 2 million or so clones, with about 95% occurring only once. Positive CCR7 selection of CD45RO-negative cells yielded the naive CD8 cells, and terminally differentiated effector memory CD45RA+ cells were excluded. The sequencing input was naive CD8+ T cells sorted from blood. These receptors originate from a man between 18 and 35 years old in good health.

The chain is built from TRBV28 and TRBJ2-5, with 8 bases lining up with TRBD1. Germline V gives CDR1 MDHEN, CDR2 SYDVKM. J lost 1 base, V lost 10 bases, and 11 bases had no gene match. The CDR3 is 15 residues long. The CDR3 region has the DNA TGTGCCACTAACCTAGGGACAGGACTCCAAGAGACCCAGTACTTC. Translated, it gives CATNLGTGLQETQYF.

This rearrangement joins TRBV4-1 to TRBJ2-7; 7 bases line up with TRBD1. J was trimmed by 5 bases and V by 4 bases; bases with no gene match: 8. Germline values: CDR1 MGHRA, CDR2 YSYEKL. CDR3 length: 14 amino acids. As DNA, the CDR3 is TGCGCCAGCAGCCCCACGACAGGGATCGACGAGCAGTACTTC. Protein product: CASSPTTGIDEQYF.

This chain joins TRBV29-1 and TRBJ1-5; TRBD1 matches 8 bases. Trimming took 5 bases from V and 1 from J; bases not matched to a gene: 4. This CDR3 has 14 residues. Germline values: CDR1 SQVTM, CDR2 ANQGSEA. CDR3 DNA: TGCAGCGTTTCCGGACAGGGCAGCAATCAGCCCCAGCATTTT. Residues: CSVSGQGSNQPQHF.

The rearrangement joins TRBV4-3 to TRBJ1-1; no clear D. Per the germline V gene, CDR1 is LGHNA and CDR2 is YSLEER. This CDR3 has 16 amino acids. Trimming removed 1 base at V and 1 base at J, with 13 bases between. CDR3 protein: CASSQALLVRNTEAFF. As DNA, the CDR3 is TGCGCCAGCAGCCAAGCTCTACTGGTGAGGAACACTGAAGCTTTCTTT.

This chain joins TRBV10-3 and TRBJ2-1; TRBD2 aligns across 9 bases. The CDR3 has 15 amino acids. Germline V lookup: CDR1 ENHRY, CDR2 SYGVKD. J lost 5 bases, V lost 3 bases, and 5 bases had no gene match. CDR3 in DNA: TGTGCCATCAGTGACTGGGCGGGAGGGGACAATGAGCAGTTCTTC. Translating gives CAISDWAGGDNEQFF.

The CDR3 nucleotides are TGCGCCAGCACCAGGGTACACACTGAAGCTTTCTTT. Translated: CASTRVHTEAFF. The chain uses TRBV23-1 and TRBJ1-1; D perhaps matches TRBD1 (5 bases). TRBV23-1 is assigned to the ORF class and has an uncertain function. Between the trimmed V and J ends, which lost 7 bases and 3 bases, there was a span of 9 bases. The CDR3 consists of 12 residues.

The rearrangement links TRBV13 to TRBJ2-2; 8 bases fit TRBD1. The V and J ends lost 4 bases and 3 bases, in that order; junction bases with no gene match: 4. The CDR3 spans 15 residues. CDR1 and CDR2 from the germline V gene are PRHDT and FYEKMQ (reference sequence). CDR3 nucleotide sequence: TGTGCCAGCAGCTCGACAGGGGAGGACACCGGGGAGCTGTTTTTT. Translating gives CASSSTGEDTGELFF.

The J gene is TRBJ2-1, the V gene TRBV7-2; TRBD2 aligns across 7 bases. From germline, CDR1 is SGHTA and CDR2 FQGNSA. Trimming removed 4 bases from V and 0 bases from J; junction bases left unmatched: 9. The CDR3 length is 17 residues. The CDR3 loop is CASSSVSGPSSYNEQFF. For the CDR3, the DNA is TGTGCCAGCAGCTCTGTTAGCGGGCCGAGCTCCTACAATGAGCAGTTCTTC.

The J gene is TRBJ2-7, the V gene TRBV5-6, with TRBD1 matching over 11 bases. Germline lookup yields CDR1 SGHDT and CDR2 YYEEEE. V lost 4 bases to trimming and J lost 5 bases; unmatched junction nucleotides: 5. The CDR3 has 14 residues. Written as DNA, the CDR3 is TGTGCCAGCAGCGGACCGGGACAGGGGGACGAGCAGTACTTC. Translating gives CASSGPGQGDEQYF.

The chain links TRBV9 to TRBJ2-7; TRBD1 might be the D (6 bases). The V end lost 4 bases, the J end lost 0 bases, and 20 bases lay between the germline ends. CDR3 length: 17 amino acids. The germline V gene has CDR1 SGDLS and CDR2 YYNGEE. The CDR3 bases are TGTGCCAGCAGCCTAACCCCCTTTACAGGGAGCTCCTACGAGCAGTACTTC. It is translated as CASSLTPFTGSSYEQYF.

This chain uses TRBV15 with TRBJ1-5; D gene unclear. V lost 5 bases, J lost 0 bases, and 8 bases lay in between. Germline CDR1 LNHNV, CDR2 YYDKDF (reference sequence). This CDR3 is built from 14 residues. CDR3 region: CATSVSDSNQPQHF. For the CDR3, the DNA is TGTGCCACCAGCGTCAGCGATAGCAATCAGCCCCAGCATTTT.

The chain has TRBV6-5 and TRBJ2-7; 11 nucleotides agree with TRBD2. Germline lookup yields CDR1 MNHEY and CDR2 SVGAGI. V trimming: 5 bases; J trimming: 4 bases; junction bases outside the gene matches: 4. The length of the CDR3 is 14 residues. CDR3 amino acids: CASSLRLAGYEQYF. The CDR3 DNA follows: TGTGCCAGCAGTCTACGACTAGCGGGATACGAGCAGTACTTC.

In DNA form, the CDR3 reads TGTGCCAGCAGCACTAGGACGGGGCGCAATGAGCAGTTCTTC. Translated, it gives CASSTRTGRNEQFF. The chain uses TRBV7-6 and TRBJ2-1, with D possibly called TRBD1 or TRBD2 (5 bases each). Germline V gives CDR1 SGHVS, CDR2 FNYEAQ. The CDR3 contains 14 residues. Trimming removed 5 bases at V and 6 bases at J, with 14 bases between.

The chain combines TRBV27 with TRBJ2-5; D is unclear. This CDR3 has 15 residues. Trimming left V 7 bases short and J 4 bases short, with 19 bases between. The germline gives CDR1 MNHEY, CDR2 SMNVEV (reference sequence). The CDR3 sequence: CASTPWNEVGETQYF. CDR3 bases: TGTGCCAGCACCCCTTGGAACGAAGTCGGAGAGACCCAGTACTTC.

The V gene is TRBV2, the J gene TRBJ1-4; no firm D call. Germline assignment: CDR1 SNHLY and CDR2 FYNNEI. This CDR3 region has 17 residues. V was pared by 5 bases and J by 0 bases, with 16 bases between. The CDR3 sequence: CASSSPVDQATNEKLFF. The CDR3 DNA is TGTGCCAGCAGTTCCCCAGTTGACCAGGCAACTAATGAAAAACTGTTTTTT.

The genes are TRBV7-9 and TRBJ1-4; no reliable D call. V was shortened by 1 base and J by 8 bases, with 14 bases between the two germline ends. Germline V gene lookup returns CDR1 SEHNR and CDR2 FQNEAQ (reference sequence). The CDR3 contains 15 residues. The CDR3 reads CASSLGREHREKLFF. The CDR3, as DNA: TGTGCCAGCAGCTTAGGCAGAGAACATAGAGAAAAACTGTTTTTT.

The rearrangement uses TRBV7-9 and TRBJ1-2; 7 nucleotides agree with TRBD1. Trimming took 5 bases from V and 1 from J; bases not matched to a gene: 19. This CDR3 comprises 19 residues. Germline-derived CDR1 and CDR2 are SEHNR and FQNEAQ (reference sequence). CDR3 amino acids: CASSRSTGAAPASNYGYTF. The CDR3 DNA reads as TGTGCCAGCAGCCGTTCCACAGGGGCCGCTCCGGCGAGTAACTATGGCTACACCTTC.

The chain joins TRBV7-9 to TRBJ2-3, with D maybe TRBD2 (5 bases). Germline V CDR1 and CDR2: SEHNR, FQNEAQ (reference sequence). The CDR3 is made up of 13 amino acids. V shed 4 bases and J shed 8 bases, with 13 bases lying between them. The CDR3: CASSSAIEGTQYF. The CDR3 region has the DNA TGTGCCAGCAGCTCGGCGATAGAGGGTACGCAGTATTTT. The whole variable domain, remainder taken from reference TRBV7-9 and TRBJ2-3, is DTGVSQNPRHKITKRGQNVTFRCDPISEHNRLYWYRQTLGQGPEFLTYFQNEAQLEKSRLLSDRFSAERPKGSFSTLEIQRTEQGDSAMYLCASSSAIEGTQYFGPGTRLTVL.

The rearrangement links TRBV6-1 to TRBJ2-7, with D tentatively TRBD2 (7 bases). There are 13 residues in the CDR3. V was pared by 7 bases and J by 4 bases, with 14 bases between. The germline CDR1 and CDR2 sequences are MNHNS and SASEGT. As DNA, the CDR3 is TGTGCCAGCAATTATGCGGGGGCTTACGAGCAGTACTTC. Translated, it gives CASNYAGAYEQYF.